Reported below is one T cell receptor beta chain. Its antigen is unknown. These data belong to a study of cytomegalovirus exposure and HLA in healthy donors. The study's findings and limits: Researchers reported that a few CMV-associated chains were confirmed in vitro as CMV antigen-specific.

Data came from immunoSEQ multiplex PCR; TCRdb stores just in-frame clones and leaves some out. Here the sample spans under 400,000 clones, around 90% being singletons. Trimming took 9 bases from V and 0 from J, leaving 15 bases between them. There are 15 residues in the CDR3. Germline values: CDR1 LNHDA, CDR2 SQIVND (reference sequence). This sequence originates from a man aged 25-45 years in good health and CMV-seronegative. J is TRBJ1-5 and V is TRBV19; D might be TRBD1 (6 bases). Sequenced: PBMCs. The CDR3: CASVRQVNSNQPQHF. The DNA for the CDR3 is TGTGCCAGCGTTAGACAGGTAAATAGCAATCAGCCCCAGCATTTT.